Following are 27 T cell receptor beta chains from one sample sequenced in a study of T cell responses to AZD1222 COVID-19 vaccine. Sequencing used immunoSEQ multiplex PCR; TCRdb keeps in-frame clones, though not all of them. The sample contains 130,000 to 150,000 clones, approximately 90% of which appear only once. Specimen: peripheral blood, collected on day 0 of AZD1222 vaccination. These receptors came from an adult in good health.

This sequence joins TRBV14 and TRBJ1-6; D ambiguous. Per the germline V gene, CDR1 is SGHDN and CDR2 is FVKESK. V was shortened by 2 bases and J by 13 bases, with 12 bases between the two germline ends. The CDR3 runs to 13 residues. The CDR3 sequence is CASSQYASGPLHF. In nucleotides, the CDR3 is TGTGCCAGCAGCCAATATGCCTCGGGGCCCCTCCACTTT.

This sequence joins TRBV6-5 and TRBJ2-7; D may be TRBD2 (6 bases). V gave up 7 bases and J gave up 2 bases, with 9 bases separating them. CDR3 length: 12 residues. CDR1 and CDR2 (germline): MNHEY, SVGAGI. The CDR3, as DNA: TGTGCCAGCACTGGGGAGGCCTACGAGCAGTACTTC. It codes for CASTGEAYEQYF.

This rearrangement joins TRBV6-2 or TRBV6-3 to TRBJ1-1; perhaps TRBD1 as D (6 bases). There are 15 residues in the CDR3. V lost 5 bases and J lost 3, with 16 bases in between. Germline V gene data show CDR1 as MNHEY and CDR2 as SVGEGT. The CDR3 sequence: CASSPSIGGDTEAFF. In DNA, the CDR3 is TGTGCCAGCAGTCCCTCTATAGGGGGAGACACTGAAGCTTTCTTT.

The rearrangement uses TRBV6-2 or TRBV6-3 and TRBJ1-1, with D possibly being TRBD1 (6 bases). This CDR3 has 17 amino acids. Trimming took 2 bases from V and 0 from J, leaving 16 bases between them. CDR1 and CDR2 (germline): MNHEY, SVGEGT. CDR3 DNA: TGTGCCAGCAGTTACAACACAGGGAAAGCCTTGAACACTGAAGCTTTCTTT. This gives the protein CASSYNTGKALNTEAFF.

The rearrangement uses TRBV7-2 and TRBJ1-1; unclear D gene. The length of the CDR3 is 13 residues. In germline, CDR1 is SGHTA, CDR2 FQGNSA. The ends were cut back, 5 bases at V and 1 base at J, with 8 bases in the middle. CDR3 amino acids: CASSVHSNTEAFF. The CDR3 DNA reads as TGTGCCAGCAGCGTACACTCGAACACTGAAGCTTTCTTT.

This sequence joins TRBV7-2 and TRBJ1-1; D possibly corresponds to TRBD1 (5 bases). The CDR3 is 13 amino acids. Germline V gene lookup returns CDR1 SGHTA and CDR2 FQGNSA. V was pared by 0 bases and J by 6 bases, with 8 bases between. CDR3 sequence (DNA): TGTGCCAGCAGCTTAGCAAGGGGAGCTGAAGCTTTCTTT. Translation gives CASSLARGAEAFF. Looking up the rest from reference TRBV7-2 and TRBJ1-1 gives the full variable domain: GAGVSQSPSNKVTEKGKDVELRCDPISGHTALYWYRQSLGQGLEFLIYFQGNSAPDKSGLPSDRFSAERTGGSVSTLTIQRTQQEDSAVYLCASSLARGAEAFFGQGTRLTVV.

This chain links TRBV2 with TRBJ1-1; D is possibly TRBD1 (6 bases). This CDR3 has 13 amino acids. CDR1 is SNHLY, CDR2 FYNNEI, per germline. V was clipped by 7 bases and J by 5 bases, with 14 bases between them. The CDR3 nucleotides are TGTGCCAGCACTACCGACAGGAATACTGAAGCTTTCTTT. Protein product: CASTTDRNTEAFF.

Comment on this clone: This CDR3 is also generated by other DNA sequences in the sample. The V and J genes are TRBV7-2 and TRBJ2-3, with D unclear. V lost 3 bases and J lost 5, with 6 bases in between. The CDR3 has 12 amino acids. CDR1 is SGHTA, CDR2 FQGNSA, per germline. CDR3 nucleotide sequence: TGTGCCAGCAGCTTCGATAGAGATACGCAGTATTTT. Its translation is CASSFDRDTQYF.

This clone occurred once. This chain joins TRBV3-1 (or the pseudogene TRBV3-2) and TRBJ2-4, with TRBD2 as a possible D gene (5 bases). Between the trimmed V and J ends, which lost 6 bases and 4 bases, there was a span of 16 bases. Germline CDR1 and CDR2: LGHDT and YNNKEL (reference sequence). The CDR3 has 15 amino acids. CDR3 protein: CASSSSILGKNIQYF. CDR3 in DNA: TGTGCCAGCAGTTCTAGCATCTTAGGGAAAAACATTCAGTACTTC.

As DNA, the CDR3 is TGTGCCAGTAGACGAGGTACCGAGACCCAGTACTTC. It is translated as CASRRGTETQYF. This rearrangement joins TRBV19 to TRBJ2-5; D uncertain. The germline V gene has CDR1 LNHDA and CDR2 SQIVND (reference sequence). Deletions cut 6 bases from V and 5 bases from J, with 10 bases between. CDR3 size: 12 residues.

CDR3 sequence: CATSRDLAYNEQFF. Written as DNA, the CDR3 is TGTGCCACCAGCAGAGATTTAGCGTACAATGAGCAGTTCTTC. The chain employs TRBV15 and TRBJ2-1; D possibly corresponds to TRBD2 (5 bases). The V gene's germline CDR1 is LNHNV and CDR2 YYDKDF (reference sequence). CDR3 size: 14 residues. V gave up 0 bases and J gave up 4 bases, with 7 bases separating them.

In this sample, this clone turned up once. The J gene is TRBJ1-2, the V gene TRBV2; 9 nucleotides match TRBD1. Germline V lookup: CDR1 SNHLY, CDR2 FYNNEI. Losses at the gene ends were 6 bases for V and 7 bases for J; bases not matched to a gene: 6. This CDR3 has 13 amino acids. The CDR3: CASRTGQGTGYTF. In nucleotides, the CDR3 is TGTGCCAGCAGAACGGGACAGGGAACTGGCTACACCTTC.

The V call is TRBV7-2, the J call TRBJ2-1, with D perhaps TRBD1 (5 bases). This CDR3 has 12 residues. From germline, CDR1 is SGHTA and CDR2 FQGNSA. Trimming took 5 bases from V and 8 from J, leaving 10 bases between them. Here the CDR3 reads CASSIRVHEQFF. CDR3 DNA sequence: TGTGCCAGCAGCATCAGGGTCCATGAGCAGTTCTTC.

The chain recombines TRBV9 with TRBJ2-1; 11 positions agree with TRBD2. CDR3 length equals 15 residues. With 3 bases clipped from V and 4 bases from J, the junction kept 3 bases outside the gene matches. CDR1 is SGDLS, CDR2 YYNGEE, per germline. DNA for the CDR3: TGTGCCAGCAGCGACGGACTAGCGGGTTACAATGAGCAGTTCTTC. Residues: CASSDGLAGYNEQFF.

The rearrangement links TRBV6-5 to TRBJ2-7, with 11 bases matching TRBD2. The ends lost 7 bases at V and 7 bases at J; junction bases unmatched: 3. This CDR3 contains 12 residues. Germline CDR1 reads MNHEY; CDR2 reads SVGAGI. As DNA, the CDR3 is TGTGCCAGCAAGGGGACTAGCGGAGAGCAGTACTTC. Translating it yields CASKGTSGEQYF.

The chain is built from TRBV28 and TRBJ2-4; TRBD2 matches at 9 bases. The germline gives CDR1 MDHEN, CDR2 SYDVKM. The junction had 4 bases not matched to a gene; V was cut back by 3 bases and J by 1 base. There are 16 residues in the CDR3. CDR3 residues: CASSLHSGSAKNIQYF. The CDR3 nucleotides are TGTGCCAGCAGTTTGCATAGCGGGAGTGCCAAAAACATTCAGTACTTC.

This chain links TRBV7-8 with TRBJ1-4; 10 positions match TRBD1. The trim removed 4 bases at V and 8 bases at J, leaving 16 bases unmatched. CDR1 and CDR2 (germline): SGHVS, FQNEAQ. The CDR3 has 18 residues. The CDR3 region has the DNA TGTGCCAGCAGCTATAACCGGGACAGGGGAGGTTCAGGAGAAAAACTGTTTTTT. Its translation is CASSYNRDRGGSGEKLFF.

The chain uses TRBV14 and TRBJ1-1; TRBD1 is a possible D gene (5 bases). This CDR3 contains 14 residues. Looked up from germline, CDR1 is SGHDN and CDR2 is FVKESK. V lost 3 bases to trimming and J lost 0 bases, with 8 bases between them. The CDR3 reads CASSHGAMNTEAFF. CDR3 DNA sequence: TGTGCCAGCAGCCATGGGGCCATGAACACTGAAGCTTTCTTT.

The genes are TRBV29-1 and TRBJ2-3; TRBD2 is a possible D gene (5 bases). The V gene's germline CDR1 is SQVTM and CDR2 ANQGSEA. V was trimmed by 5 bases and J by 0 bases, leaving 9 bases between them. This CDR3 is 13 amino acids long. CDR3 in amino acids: CSVKRGSTDTQYF. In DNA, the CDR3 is TGCAGCGTTAAGCGCGGGAGCACAGATACGCAGTATTTT.

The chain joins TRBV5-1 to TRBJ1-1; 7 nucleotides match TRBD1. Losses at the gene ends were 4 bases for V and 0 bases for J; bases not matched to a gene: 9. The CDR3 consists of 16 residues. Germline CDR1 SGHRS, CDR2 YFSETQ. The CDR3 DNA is TGCGCCAGCAGCCCGGGAGGGGGACAGATGAACACTGAAGCTTTCTTT. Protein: CASSPGGGQMNTEAFF.

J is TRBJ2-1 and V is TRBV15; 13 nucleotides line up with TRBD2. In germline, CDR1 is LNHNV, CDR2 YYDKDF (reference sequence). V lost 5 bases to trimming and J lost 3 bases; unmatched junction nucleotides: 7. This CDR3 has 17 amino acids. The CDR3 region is CATSLRTSGRFYNEQFF. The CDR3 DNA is TGTGCCACCAGCTTACGGACTAGCGGGAGATTCTACAATGAGCAGTTCTTC.

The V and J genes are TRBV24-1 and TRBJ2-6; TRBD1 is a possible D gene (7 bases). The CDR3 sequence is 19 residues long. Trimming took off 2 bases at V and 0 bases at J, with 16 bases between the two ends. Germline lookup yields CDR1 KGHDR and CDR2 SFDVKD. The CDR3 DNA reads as TGTGCCACCAGTGATTCGTTTCGACAGGGAGGCTCTGGGGCCAACGTCCTGACTTTC. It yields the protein CATSDSFRQGGSGANVLTF.

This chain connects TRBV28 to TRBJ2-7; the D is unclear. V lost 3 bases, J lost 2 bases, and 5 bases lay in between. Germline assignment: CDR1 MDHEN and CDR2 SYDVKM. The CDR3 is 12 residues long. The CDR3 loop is CASSLPAYEQYF. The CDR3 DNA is TGTGCCAGCAGTTTGCCCGCCTACGAGCAGTACTTC.

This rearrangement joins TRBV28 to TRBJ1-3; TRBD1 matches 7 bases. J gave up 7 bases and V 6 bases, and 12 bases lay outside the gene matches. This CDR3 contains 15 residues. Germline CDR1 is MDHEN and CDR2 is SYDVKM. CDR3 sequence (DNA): TGTGCCAGCAGCCCCGACAGGGTGGGATGGAACACCATATATTTT. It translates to CASSPDRVGWNTIYF.

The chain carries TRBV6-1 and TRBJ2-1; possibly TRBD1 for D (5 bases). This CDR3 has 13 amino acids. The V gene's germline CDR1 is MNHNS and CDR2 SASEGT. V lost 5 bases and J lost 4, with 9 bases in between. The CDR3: CASSRGGYNEQFF. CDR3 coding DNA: TGTGCCAGCAGTAGGGGCGGTTACAATGAGCAGTTCTTC.

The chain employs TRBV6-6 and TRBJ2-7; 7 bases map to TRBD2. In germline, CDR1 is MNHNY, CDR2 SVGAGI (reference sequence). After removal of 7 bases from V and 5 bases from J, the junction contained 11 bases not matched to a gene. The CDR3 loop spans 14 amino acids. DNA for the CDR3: TGTGCCAGCAATATGGGCGGGAGTCCCCACGAGCAGTACTTC. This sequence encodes CASNMGGSPHEQYF.

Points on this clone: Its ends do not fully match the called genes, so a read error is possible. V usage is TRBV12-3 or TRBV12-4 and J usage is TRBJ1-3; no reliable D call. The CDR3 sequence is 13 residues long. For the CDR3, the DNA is TGTGCCAGCTGTTTCTACTCTGGAAACACCATATATTTT. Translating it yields CASCFYSGNTIYF.